The TCR beta chain under discussion was sequenced for a study of cytomegalovirus exposure and HLA in healthy donors. PCR involved 60 Vbeta and 13 Jbeta primers. Produced via immunoSEQ multiplex PCR; TCRdb's table is partial and in-frame only. The sample lists about 150,000 clones; 60% to 85% were seen once. This CDR3 region has 13 residues. The V end was cut by 4 bases, the J end by 8 bases, with 15 bases between. Germline V CDR1 and CDR2: SGHRS, YFSETQ. This clonotype originated in a woman aged 40 to 50 in good health and CMV-seronegative. The sample consisted of PBMCs. The chain has TRBV5-1 and TRBJ1-1; D may be TRBD1 (5 bases). The CDR3 reads CASSPRGELEAFF. The CDR3, as DNA: TGCGCCAGCAGCCCCCGGGGGGAGCTCGAAGCTTTCTTT. Looking up the rest from reference TRBV5-1 and TRBJ1-1 gives the full variable domain: KAGVTQTPRYLIKTRGQQVTLSCSPISGHRSVSWYQQTPGQGLQFLFEYFSETQRNKGNFPGRFSGRQFSNSRSEMNVSTLELGDSALYLCASSPRGELEAFFGQGTRLTVV.